Listed here are 7 T cell receptor beta chains from one sample, sequenced in a study of cytomegalovirus exposure and HLA in healthy donors. Both 60 Vbeta primers and 13 Jbeta primers went into the PCR. Clones were read by immunoSEQ multiplex PCR, and TCRdb kept only the in-frame ones, dropping some. The sample consists of 150,000 to 200,000 clones, 73% of them appearing once. The source material was PBMCs. The receptors come from a young woman in good health and CMV-seropositive.

The CDR3 DNA sequence: TGCGCCAGCAGCCAACCAGGACTAGTGCGGGATACGCAGTATTTT. This sequence encodes CASSQPGLVRDTQYF. V gene TRBV4-3 combines with J gene TRBJ2-3; TRBD2 aligns across 7 bases. With V trimmed by 2 bases and J by 6 bases, 8 bases remained unmatched. The CDR3 has 15 amino acids. The germline V gene has CDR1 LGHNA and CDR2 YSLEER.

The chain has TRBV30 and TRBJ2-7; 9 bases match TRBD2. The CDR3 loop spans 15 amino acids. Germline CDR1 is GTSNPN and CDR2 is SVGIG (reference sequence). V shed 1 base, J shed 6 bases, and the junction held 10 bases outside the gene matches. CDR3 nucleotides: TGTGCCTGGAGTGGAAGCGGGGGGCTTATGTTCGAGCAGTACTTC. Its translation: CAWSGSGGLMFEQYF. The full variable domain, its missing parts supplied by reference TRBV30 and TRBJ2-7, is SQTIHQWPATLVQPVGSPLSLECTVEGTSNPNLYWYRQAAGRGLQLLFYSVGIGQISSEVPQNLSASRPQDRQFILSSKKLLLSDSGFYLCAWSGSGGLMFEQYFGPGTRLTVT.

This clone occurred a few times. The chain employs TRBV21-1 and TRBJ1-1. TRBV21-1 is a listed pseudogene. The CDR3 consists of 17 residues. The CDR3 is CASSKGVSSSMNTEAFF. Here the CDR3 DNA reads TGTGCCAGCAGCAAAGGAGTAAGCTCCTCCATGAACACTGAAGCTTTCTTT.

The chain links TRBV6-1 to TRBJ1-2, with D perhaps TRBD1 (5 bases). Germline CDR1 is MNHNS and CDR2 is SASEGT. There are 12 residues in the CDR3. Trimming pared 2 bases from V and 7 bases from J, leaving 8 bases between. The CDR3 loop is CASSEPGLGYTF. The DNA of the CDR3 is TGTGCCAGCAGTGAACCAGGGCTTGGCTACACCTTC.

Remarks on this clone: The junction does not match germline at one end; this may be a read error. This sequence joins TRBV7-9 and TRBJ2-7; D is undetermined. The CDR3 has 13 residues. The germline V gene has CDR1 SEHNR and CDR2 FQNEAQ (reference sequence). The CDR3 DNA sequence: TGTTCCAGCAGCCCACTCGGCTCCTACGAGCAGTACTTC. Its protein product is CSSSPLGSYEQYF.

This rearrangement joins TRBV18 to TRBJ1-1, with D possibly being TRBD1 (5 bases). Germline CDR1 KGHSH, CDR2 LQKENI. This CDR3 region has 15 residues. V was cut by 6 bases and J by 3 bases, with 17 bases left in between. CDR3 amino acids: CASSLVEQGDTEAFF. The CDR3, as DNA: TGTGCCAGCTCTCTTGTGGAGCAGGGTGACACTGAAGCTTTCTTT.

This clone has just a few counts. CDR3 in DNA: TGTGCCAGCAGCCGACTTGGGACTTCCTACGAGCAGTACTTC. Encoded protein: CASSRLGTSYEQYF. The gene calls are TRBV5-4 and TRBJ2-7; possible D gene TRBD2, 6 bases. The CDR3 contains 14 residues. Trimming took 4 bases from V and 1 from J, leaving 12 bases between them. Germline CDR1 SGHNT, CDR2 YYREEE (reference sequence).